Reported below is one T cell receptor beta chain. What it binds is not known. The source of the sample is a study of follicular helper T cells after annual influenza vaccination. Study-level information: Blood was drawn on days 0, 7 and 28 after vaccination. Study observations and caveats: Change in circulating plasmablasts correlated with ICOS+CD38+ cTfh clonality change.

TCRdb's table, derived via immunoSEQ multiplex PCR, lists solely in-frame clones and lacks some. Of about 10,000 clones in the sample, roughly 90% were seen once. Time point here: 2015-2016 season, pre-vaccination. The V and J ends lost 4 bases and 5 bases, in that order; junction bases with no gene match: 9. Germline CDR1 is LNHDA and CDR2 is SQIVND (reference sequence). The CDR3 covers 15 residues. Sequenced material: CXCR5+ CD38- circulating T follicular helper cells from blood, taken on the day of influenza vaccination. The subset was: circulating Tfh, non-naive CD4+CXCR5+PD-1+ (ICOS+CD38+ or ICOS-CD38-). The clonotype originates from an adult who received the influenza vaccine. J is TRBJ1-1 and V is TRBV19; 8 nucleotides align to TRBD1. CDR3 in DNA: TGTGCCAGTAGTACTATTACAGGGGGTTATACTGAAGCTTTCTTT. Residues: CASSTITGGYTEAFF.